Below, 29 T cell receptor beta chains from the same sample are listed, as sequenced in a study of PD-L1 blockade in urothelial cancer. TCRdb's table, derived via immunoSEQ multiplex PCR, lists solely in-frame clones and lacks some. This sample carries tens of thousands of clones, 85% to 95% of them seen once, and the ten largest clones take 8.5% to 9.5%. The starting material was PBMCs, obtained around atezolizumab (anti-PD-L1) treatment. The receptors were sampled from a man in his 60s with urothelial cancer.

The chain recombines TRBV29-1 with TRBJ2-1, with 7 bases aligning to TRBD2. The CDR3 covers 14 residues. CDR1 is SQVTM, CDR2 ANQGSEA, per germline. The ends lost 7 bases at V and 3 bases at J; junction bases unmatched: 9. DNA for the CDR3: TGCAGCGCCAAAGGGCGGGACTACTACAATGAGCAGTTCTTC. It yields the protein CSAKGRDYYNEQFF.

The chain couples TRBV4-3 to TRBJ1-2; TRBD1 might be the D (5 bases). V shed 1 base and J shed 4 bases, with 13 bases lying between them. The germline V gene encodes CDR1 LGHNA and CDR2 YSLEER. There are 15 residues in the CDR3. CDR3 amino acids: CASSQGTDSFYGYTF. The CDR3 DNA is TGCGCCAGCAGCCAAGGGACCGACAGCTTCTATGGCTACACCTTC.

The chain joins TRBV19 to TRBJ2-1, with 10 bases that match TRBD2. V lost 3 bases to trimming and J lost 0 bases; unmatched junction nucleotides: 5. Germline lookup yields CDR1 LNHDA and CDR2 SQIVND (reference sequence). CDR3 size: 17 residues. CDR3 amino acids: CASSIRLAGFSYNEQFF. CDR3 sequence (DNA): TGTGCCAGTAGTATTAGACTAGCGGGTTTCTCCTACAATGAGCAGTTCTTC.

The chain joins TRBV6-6 to TRBJ2-2, with a tentative D call TRBD2 (5 bases). Germline CDR1 is MNHNY and CDR2 is SVGAGI (reference sequence). Trimming removed 1 base at V and 6 bases at J, with 15 bases between. The CDR3 covers 16 residues. The CDR3 coding sequence is TGTGCCAGCAGTTACTATCCACTAGTCGGACCCGGGGAGCTGTTTTTT. Translated, it gives CASSYYPLVGPGELFF.

This clone was seen only once. The CDR3 region is CASSPMPRETQYF. The CDR3 DNA reads as TGTGCCAGCAGCCCCATGCCGCGGGAGACCCAGTACTTC. The chain carries TRBV27 and TRBJ2-5; unclear D gene. Trimming cost V 6 bases and J 5 bases, with 13 bases left between them. The CDR3 contains 13 residues. CDR1 and CDR2 (germline): MNHEY, SMNVEV (reference sequence).

The chain combines TRBV7-6 with TRBJ1-5, with D unclear. From germline, CDR1 is SGHVS and CDR2 FNYEAQ. V was pared by 4 bases and J by 6 bases, with 10 bases between. The CDR3 is 13 residues long. The chain's CDR3 is CASSSSESQPQHF. In nucleotides, the CDR3 is TGTGCCAGCAGCTCCTCGGAGAGTCAGCCCCAGCATTTT.

This rearrangement joins TRBV7-2 to TRBJ1-2; a weak D match, TRBD1 (5 bases). Trimming cost V 4 bases and J 4 bases, with 10 bases left between them. This CDR3 has 13 amino acids. CDR1 SGHTA and CDR2 FQGNSA come from the germline V gene. The CDR3 bases are TGTGCCAGCAGCTCTAGACAGCCCTATGGCTACACCTTC. It yields the protein CASSSRQPYGYTF.

The chain is built from TRBV2 and TRBJ2-5, with TRBD2 matching over 10 bases. The CDR3 has 16 residues. The J segment lost 1 base and the V segment lost 1 base, leaving 3 bases of the junction unmatched. In germline, CDR1 is SNHLY, CDR2 FYNNEI. Written as DNA, the CDR3 is TGTGCCAGCAGTGAAGTAGCGGGGGGCCTCCAAGAGACCCAGTACTTC. It codes for CASSEVAGGLQETQYF.

This clone was picked up one time. V and J are TRBV27 and TRBJ1-5; 8 bases match TRBD1. The CDR3 has 14 residues. Per the germline V gene, CDR1 is MNHEY and CDR2 is SMNVEV (reference sequence). Losses at the gene ends were 5 bases for V and 3 bases for J; bases not matched to a gene: 3. The DNA for the CDR3 is TGTGCCAGCAGTCCGACAGGGGTCAATCAGCCCCAGCATTTT. This translates into CASSPTGVNQPQHF.

The chain employs TRBV9 and TRBJ2-5; D is uncertain. V lost 6 bases, J lost 5 bases, and 11 bases lay in between. This CDR3 has 12 amino acids. CDR1 SGDLS and CDR2 YYNGEE come from the germline V gene. Written as DNA, the CDR3 is TGTGCCAGCATGGGCAGTGGCGAGACCCAGTACTTC. It encodes CASMGSGETQYF.

About this clone itself: Other DNA sequences in this specimen translate into the identical CDR3. DNA for the CDR3: TGTGCCAGCAGTGAACGGGGTACTGGGGCCAACGTCCTGACTTTC. It encodes CASSERGTGANVLTF. The chain recombines TRBV2 with TRBJ2-6; TRBD2 is a possible D gene (5 bases). CDR3 length equals 15 residues. Trimming removed 2 bases from V and 2 bases from J, with 7 bases in between. Germline V gene lookup returns CDR1 SNHLY and CDR2 FYNNEI. The full variable domain, with the rest looked up from reference TRBV2 and TRBJ2-6, is EPEVTQTPSHQVTQMGQEVILRCVPISNHLYFYWYRQILGQKVEFLVSFYNNEISEKSEIFDDQFSVERPDGSNFTLKIRSTKLEDSAMYFCASSERGTGANVLTFGAGSRLTVL.

The chain couples TRBV19 to TRBJ2-7, with TRBD2 as a possible D gene (6 bases). V gave up 3 bases and J gave up 2 bases, with 17 bases separating them. The V gene's germline CDR1 is LNHDA and CDR2 SQIVND (reference sequence). This CDR3 comprises 16 residues. DNA for the CDR3: TGTGCCAGTAGTATGGGGCCCGGCGGGGTAACCTACGAGCAGTACTTC. It is translated as CASSMGPGGVTYEQYF.

As to this clone: This sample also contains other DNA sequences that code for the same CDR3. The rearrangement uses TRBV6-1 and TRBJ1-2, with unresolved D. Trimming removed 3 bases from V and 4 bases from J, with 9 bases in between. CDR1 MNHNS and CDR2 SASEGT come from the germline V gene. This CDR3 has 13 amino acids. The CDR3 is CASSEAGGYGYTF. The CDR3 nucleotides are TGTGCCAGCAGTGAGGCGGGTGGCTATGGCTACACCTTC.

The V gene is TRBV30, the J gene TRBJ2-7, with a tentative D call TRBD2 (6 bases). The V end was cut by 0 bases, the J end by 3 bases, with 6 bases between. The CDR3 covers 12 residues. The germline V gene has CDR1 GTSNPN and CDR2 SVGIG (reference sequence). The CDR3 DNA is TGTGCCTGGAGTGTGGGACTCTACGAGCAGTACTTC. It translates to CAWSVGLYEQYF.

The chain employs TRBV7-3 and TRBJ2-3; TRBD2 agrees at 10 bases. CDR1 and CDR2 from the germline V gene are SGHTA and FQGTGA. After removal of 5 bases from V and 4 bases from J, the junction contained 9 bases not matched to a gene. This CDR3 has 16 amino acids. CDR3 bases: TGTGCCAGCAGCCGAACCGACCTAGCGGGAGCAGATACGCAGTATTTT. Residues: CASSRTDLAGADTQYF.

The chain couples TRBV11-2 to TRBJ1-1; tentative D call: TRBD1 (5 bases). Trimming pared 5 bases from V and 0 bases from J, leaving 13 bases between. The germline CDR1 and CDR2 sequences are SGHAT and FQNNGV. The CDR3 runs 15 residues. This CDR3 reads CASSGGEGMNTEAFF. The CDR3 DNA reads TGTGCCAGCAGCGGAGGGGAGGGAATGAACACTGAAGCTTTCTTT. Full variable domain (rest looked up from reference TRBV11-2 and TRBJ1-1): EAGVAQSPRYKIIEKRQSVAFWCNPISGHATLYWYQQILGQGPKLLIQFQNNGVVDDSQLPKDRFSAERLKGVDSTLKIQPAKLEDSAVYLCASSGGEGMNTEAFFGQGTRLTVV.

This clone was found a few times. V and J are TRBV4-2 and TRBJ1-2, with 8 bases aligning to TRBD1. CDR1 is LGHNA and CDR2 is YNFKEQ in the germline V gene. J gave up 4 bases and V 0 bases, and 4 bases lay outside the gene matches. The CDR3 runs to 15 residues. CDR3: CASSQDGQGSYGYTF. The CDR3 DNA is TGTGCCAGCAGCCAAGATGGACAGGGTAGCTATGGCTACACCTTC.

The chain's CDR3 is CASSPRLAGGETQYF. In nucleotides, the CDR3 is TGCGCCAGCAGCCCCCGACTAGCGGGGGGAGAGACCCAGTACTTC. The chain is built from TRBV4-3 and TRBJ2-5, with TRBD2 identical over 13 bases. Germline V CDR1 and CDR2: LGHNA, YSLEER. The CDR3 covers 15 residues. The ends lost 4 bases at V and 4 bases at J; junction bases unmatched: 3.

This chain uses TRBV29-1 with TRBJ2-7, with D uncertain. The CDR3 has 11 amino acids. The V gene lost 5 bases and the J gene lost 2 bases, with 7 bases spanning the gap. The germline CDR1 and CDR2 sequences are SQVTM and ANQGSEA. The CDR3 region has the DNA TGCAGCGTTCTCGGAGCCTACGAGCAGTACTTC. Translating it yields CSVLGAYEQYF.

Regarding this clone: Other DNA sequences in this sample translate to the same CDR3. The CDR3 spells CASSPGTSGTYEQYF. The CDR3 DNA reads TGCGCCAGCAGCCCCGGGACTAGCGGCACCTACGAGCAGTACTTC. The chain links TRBV5-1 to TRBJ2-7, with 11 bases lining up with TRBD2. The germline gives CDR1 SGHRS, CDR2 YFSETQ. The CDR3 totals 15 residues. Germline trimming cut 4 bases from V and 2 bases from J; bases unmatched to any gene: 5.

The V gene is TRBV6-1, the J gene TRBJ2-7; 7 positions match TRBD2. CDR1 is MNHNS and CDR2 is SASEGT in the germline V gene. Trimming cost V 3 bases and J 4 bases; bases outside gene matches: 6. This CDR3 is 14 amino acids long. The CDR3, as DNA: TGTGCCAGCAGTGAGGGGGGGGTCCTATACGAGCAGTACTTC. It is translated as CASSEGGVLYEQYF.

The chain links TRBV7-2 to TRBJ1-2; D is uncertain. Germline V gene data show CDR1 as SGHTA and CDR2 as FQGNSA. The CDR3 is 12 residues long. Trimming removed 3 bases at V and 7 bases at J, with 9 bases between. The CDR3 DNA reads as TGTGCCAGCAGCTTCTTCAACAGTGGCTACACCTTC. Protein: CASSFFNSGYTF.

The gene calls are TRBV7-2 and TRBJ2-5, with 8 bases lining up with TRBD1. CDR3 length: 16 amino acids. The junction had 14 bases not matched to a gene; V was cut back by 5 bases and J by 6 bases. The germline V gene has CDR1 SGHTA and CDR2 FQGNSA. The CDR3 region has the DNA TGTGCCAGCAGCGCCCGGGGACAGGCGCCGCAGAAGACCCAGTACTTC. It translates to CASSARGQAPQKTQYF.

The chain recombines TRBV6-1 with TRBJ2-3; TRBD2 agrees at 8 bases. Germline loops: CDR1 MNHNS, CDR2 SASEGT. J was trimmed by 1 base and V by 4 bases; bases with no gene match: 7. The CDR3 length is 16 residues. CDR3 nucleotides: TGTGCCAGCAGTGTGATTAGCGGGGAAGGCACAGATACGCAGTATTTT. It specifies CASSVISGEGTDTQYF.

The rearrangement links TRBV11-2 to TRBJ2-1, with D perhaps matching TRBD2 (5 bases). The CDR3 totals 18 residues. Trimming removed 5 bases from V and 0 bases from J, with 20 bases in between. Germline assignment: CDR1 SGHAT and CDR2 FQNNGV. CDR3 in amino acids: CASSVWRTLRSSYNEQFF. In DNA form, the CDR3 reads TGTGCCAGCAGCGTATGGCGGACTCTTCGGAGCTCCTACAATGAGCAGTTCTTC.

The rearrangement uses TRBV19 and TRBJ2-1, with TRBD2 matching 10 bases. This CDR3 has 14 amino acids. Germline V gene lookup returns CDR1 LNHDA and CDR2 SQIVND (reference sequence). Trimming cost V 4 bases and J 5 bases; bases outside gene matches: 2. The CDR3 DNA reads TGTGCCAGTAGTAAAACTAGCGGGGACAATGAGCAGTTCTTC. The encoded protein is CASSKTSGDNEQFF. Variable domain in full (rest from reference TRBV19 and TRBJ2-1): DGGITQSPKYLFRKEGQNVTLSCEQNLNHDAMYWYRQDPGQGLRLIYYSQIVNDFQKGDIAEGYSVSREKKESFPLTVTSAQKNPTAFYLCASSKTSGDNEQFFGPGTRLTVL.

This clone has only a few counts. V usage is TRBV9 and J usage is TRBJ1-5, with 8 bases fitting TRBD1. This CDR3 contains 15 residues. From germline, CDR1 is SGDLS and CDR2 YYNGEE. The trim removed 3 bases at V and 3 bases at J, leaving 5 bases unmatched. The CDR3 region is CASSATGDSNQPQHF. Here the CDR3 DNA reads TGTGCCAGCAGCGCGACAGGGGATTCCAATCAGCCCCAGCATTTT.

The gene calls are TRBV29-1 and TRBJ1-4; a possible D gene is TRBD1 (5 bases). The V and J ends lost 4 bases and 3 bases respectively, with 6 bases between them. The germline V gene has CDR1 SQVTM and CDR2 ANQGSEA. The CDR3 has 12 residues. The CDR3 DNA sequence: TGCAGCGTTGGGGGCTCTAATGAAAAACTGTTTTTT. It is translated as CSVGGSNEKLFF.

The chain employs TRBV15 and TRBJ2-5, with 13 bases aligning to TRBD2. Germline trimming cut 0 bases from V and 4 bases from J; bases unmatched to any gene: 11. CDR1 LNHNV and CDR2 YYDKDF come from the germline V gene (reference sequence). The CDR3 runs 19 residues. CDR3 protein: CATSRDRTSGGLRGETQYF. CDR3 nucleotides: TGTGCCACCAGCAGAGATAGGACTAGCGGGGGCCTCCGGGGAGAGACCCAGTACTTC.